This T cell receptor (beta chain) emerged from a study of T cells expressing NK-cell markers. About the study: Most of the eight sequenced donors were HCMV-seropositive; one was seronegative.

With regard to this clonotype: Its antigen is currently unknown.

The CDR3 consists of 20 residues. The germline gives CDR1 SGHAT, CDR2 FQNNGV. TCR beta libraries carry UMIs added by 5'RACE template switching. TCRdb reworked the 5' RACE reads into one entry per CDR3 protein, no DNA. The specimen's table records 550,000 or so distinct CDR3 sequences. Overall study findings and caveats: As a fraction of CD8+ T cells, dominant NKG2C+ clonotypes reached about 1.0-8% in 5 to 7 donors.

The chain combines TRBV11-2 with TRBJ2-5; TCRdb's assignment of TRBD2 cannot be checked, as there is no DNA. Sequenced input: blood T cells: a sorted CD56 or NKG2C T cell subset, CD4+ or CD8+ T cells, or bulk PBMC T cells (not recorded which). This clonotype originated in a man between 18 and 29 years old in good health. The CDR3 here is CASSSGLAGVSPLPQETQYF.